The rows below give T cell receptor beta chains drawn from one sample of a study of blood T cells in healthy people across ages. One entry per CDR3 protein, called by TCRdb with MiXCR from the 5' RACE reads. The sample gives about 640,000 distinct CDR3 sequences, about 53% of which show up once; about two fifths is in the top ten. Sequencing was carried out using blood. The origin of the receptors is a man aged 55-75 years in good health. Each CDR3 is given with its conserved first and last residue. A D gene is named only where the DNA matches it firmly. Rows may omit the clone size; those that give it use once, few, many or a size class.

>TRBV29-1|17|TRBJ1-2|.|.
TGCAGCGTTGAGCGTCTGAGTCGCCGGGATTCGCGTCATGGCTACACCTTC
CSVERLSRRDSRHGYTF
>TRBV7-9|14|TRBJ2-5|.|.
TGTGCCAGCAGCTCAGACGGATTCCAAGAGACCCAGTACTTC
CASSSDGFQETQYF
>TRBV7-9|15|TRBJ1-4|.|.
TGTGCCAGCAGCTTATCCGCATGGAGGTCCGAAAAACTGTTTTTT
CASSLSAWRSEKLFF
>TRBV12-3/TRBV12-4|14|TRBJ1-2|.|.
TGTGCCAGCAGTTCCCACGAGGGCAGAGATGGCTACACCTTC
CASSSHEGRDGYTF
>TRBV19|17|TRBJ2-5|.|.
TGTGCCAGTAGCCGGGTCAAGACTAGTAGGCCCCAAGAGACCCAGTACTTC
CASSRVKTSRPQETQYF
>TRBV18|16|TRBJ1-4|.|.
TGTGCCAGCTCCCCCACAGGGAGGTCGACCGAAGAAAAACTGTTTTTT
CASSPTGRSTEEKLFF
>TRBV7-8|15|TRBJ2-1|.|.
TGTGCCAGCAGCTCCAGAGGGGGTCCCTACAATGAGCGGTTCTTC
CASSSRGGPYNERFF
>TRBV2|15|TRBJ2-2|.|TRBD1
TGTGCCAGCAGCGAAAGCCGGACAGGGACCGGGGAGCTGTTTTTT
CASSESRTGTGELFF
>TRBV7-9|15|TRBJ1-1|once|.
TGTGCCAGCAGCCTGTCGGAGGTGCGCAGCACTGAAGCTTTCTTT
CASSLSEVRSTEAFF
>TRBV20-1|14|TRBJ2-5|.|TRBD2
TGCAGTGCTCCTAGCGGGGGGCCTCGGGAGACCCAGTACTTC
CSAPSGGPRETQYF
>TRBV27|15|TRBJ1-2|.|TRBD1
TGTGCCAGCAGTTCTACGGGACAGGGGGCTGGCGGCTACACCTTC
CASSSTGQGAGGYTF
>TRBV2|15|TRBJ1-2|.|TRBD1
TGTGCCAGCAGGATAACCGGGACAGGGGTCTATGGCTACACCTTC
CASRITGTGVYGYTF
>TRBV20-1|15|TRBJ2-3|.|TRBD2
TGCAGTGCTAGAAGGACTAGCGGGGTCACAGATACGCAGTATTTT
CSARRTSGVTDTQYF
>TRBV29-1|11|TRBJ2-3|few|.
TGCAGCGTTGAAGCGGGGGATACGCAGTATTTT
CSVEAGDTQYF
>TRBV12-3/TRBV12-4|15|TRBJ2-3|.|TRBD1
TGTGCCAGCAGCCGACAGGGGGTTACCACAGATACGCAGTATTTT
CASSRQGVTTDTQYF
>TRBV12-3/TRBV12-4|15|TRBJ2-7|.|.
TGTGCCAGCAGTCCCCGTGGGCTGGGGGGCGACGAGCAGTACTTC
CASSPRGLGGDEQYF
>TRBV6-2/TRBV6-3|14|TRBJ2-3|.|.
TGTGCCAGCAGGCCTCAAGGGAACACAGATACGCAGTATTTT
CASRPQGNTDTQYF
>TRBV12-3/TRBV12-4|15|TRBJ1-4|.|.
TGTGCCAGCAGTCCGCGTTTGGGGAAAGGAGAAAAACTGTTTTTT
CASSPRLGKGEKLFF
>TRBV29-1|13|TRBJ1-4|.|.
TGCAGCGTTGGCTGGAGGAAAAGGGAAAAACTGTTTTTT
CSVGWRKREKLFF
>TRBV7-2|15|TRBJ1-2|few|.
TGTGCCAGCAGCTCAGACACGACGGGTCCTGGTGGCTACACCTTC
CASSSDTTGPGGYTF
>TRBV20-1|16|TRBJ1-4|.|TRBD1
TGCAGTGCCAATACTAATACAGGGGGGACTAATGAAAAACTGTTTTTT
CSANTNTGGTNEKLFF
>TRBV4-2|15|TRBJ2-5|once|.
TGTGCCAGCAGCCAAGATGCCAACGGGGTGGAGACCCAGTACTTC
CASSQDANGVETQYF